The clone carrying this T cell receptor (beta chain) has at least ten counts. What it recognizes is unknown. The data stem from a study of T-cell memory formation after mild COVID-19. Study summary: Among the donors, TCR clusters were largely specific to each donor. General study findings and limits: CD4+ bias marked clones expanding day 15 to 37, unlike balanced contracting clones. The CD4+ clones that contracted clustered mainly within CM and EM, and the CD8+ clones concentrated in EMRA.

The TCR alpha and TCR beta cDNA libraries, bearing sample barcodes and UMIs, were generated by 5'RACE using constant-segment primers. MiXCR, run by TCRdb on the 5' RACE reads, gives a single entry per CDR3 protein. The sample lists hundreds of thousands of distinct CDR3 sequences, 17% occurring once. Germline CDR1 is KGHDR and CDR2 is SFDVKD. CDR3 length equals 14 residues. With 5 bases removed from V and 3 bases from J, the gap between germline ends came to 9 bases. Sequenced material: PBMCs or a T cell subset sorted from them (not recorded which). The sequence derives from an adult woman who had mild COVID-19 (a few samples of this study predate the infection). Cell type and time point are not known. V and J are TRBV24-1 and TRBJ2-2; either TRBD1 or TRBD2 may fit D (5 bases each). The CDR3 DNA is TGTGCCACCAGTGGACAGAGGGACACCGGGGAGCTGTTTTTT. Residues: CATSGQRDTGELFF.